This T cell receptor beta chain is from a study of T cells expressing NK-cell markers. About the study: Beta-chain profiling covered CD3+CD56+NKG2C+, CD3+CD56+NKG2C- and CD3+CD56-NKG2C+ sorted subsets.

With UMIs, 5'RACE template switching was used to make TCR beta cDNA. TCRdb re-analyzed the 5' RACE reads; it lists each CDR3 protein once, without DNA. Its table records around 180,000 distinct CDR3 sequences. On this clonotype: Its antigen is unidentified.

CDR1 and CDR2 (germline): MNHNS, SASEGT. The CDR3 has 16 residues. Study observations and caveats: Roughly 6 donors had dominant NKG2C+ clonotypes that comprised about 1.0-7.0% of their CD8+ T cells. In a few donors, these clonotypes also led the CD3+CD56-NKG2C+ fraction.

The gene calls are TRBV6-1 and TRBJ1-1. The source of this sequence is a man aged 18-70 years in good health. Sequenced input: blood T cells: a sorted CD56 or NKG2C T cell subset, CD4+ or CD8+ T cells, or bulk PBMC T cells (not recorded which). This CDR3 is CASSEARTSFLTEAFF.